This T cell receptor beta chain was retrieved from a study of T cells in Graves' hyperthyroidism and ophthalmopathy (dated by TCRdb to between 2018 and 2021). For the study in its entirety: Peripheral blood samples were taken at initial diagnosis, before any treatment was given. TCR V-J signatures able to tell the groups apart were searched for in a discovery cohort of 90 to 100 patients, of whom over 40 had Graves' ophthalmopathy and around 56 had stable Graves' hyperthyroidism. Prospective prediction of ophthalmopathy was tested in an independent validation cohort of some 20 hyperthyroidism patients and some 17 patients who later progressed to ophthalmopathy. For training and testing, the 110 or so patients in the discovery cohort were randomly divided in a 7:3 ratio. In several Graves' hyperthyroidism patients, the study also compared T-cell repertoires from thyroid tissue with T-cell repertoires from blood. Once sampling was done, hyperthyroidism patients were given methimazole at a starting dose of 30 mg daily, whereas ophthalmopathy patients were given high-dose intravenous methylprednisolone. The paper describes TCR Vbeta CDR3 sequencing of 120 to 150 peripheral blood samples, made up of 43 ophthalmopathy patients, some 80 hyperthyroidism patients and 17 progressor patients. General study outcomes and caveats: Sample size was not statistically predetermined, and blinding of investigators to group allocation was not performed. A 13 V-J signature model separated ophthalmopathy from stable hyperthyroidism, with just over 85% sensitivity and about 81% specificity in cross-validation and 80%/75% in testing. In validation, the model predicted progression to ophthalmopathy with over 60% sensitivity and 72% to 85% specificity, a median of about six months before onset. Most expanded thyroid clonotypes (frequency above 0.001) were also detected in blood, a finding suggesting that blood repertoires may reflect thyroid immune responses.

The TCR beta CDR3 regions were amplified from the RNA transcripts. For the first round of RT-PCR on the TCR CDR3, the HTBI primer set was used together with the Qiagen OneStep RT-PCR kit. The libraries were constructed in a second round of multiplex PCR and then size-selected and purified. Libraries were sequenced paired-end with 100 bp reads on an Illumina HiSeq2000. Processing in the source paper ran as follows. SOAPnuke was used to process the raw data, removing reads that contained adapters or uncalled bases, had a mean Phred below 15, or lacked an exact match to the constant primer or identifier. COPE v1.2.5 was used to merge high-quality paired reads, and clonotypes were defined as unique nucleotide sequences. Clonotypes were aligned to IMGT TRBV, TRBD and TRBJ reference segments using MiTCR v1.1. The analysis included only V-J combinations with a frequency above 0.0001, which together covered around 99% of the repertoires. The TCS score was defined as the ratio of F50 (clonal expansion) to E x V (chaos), calculated using BLOSUM62-based TCRdist between CDR3 peptides within each V-J. Welch's t-statistics and random forest reduced 500 to 650 V-J features to roughly 13, which were used in a naive Bayes classifier (R e1071). Thyroid-blood repertoire similarity was quantified with the Morisita-Horn index. TCRdb reprocessing: public reads trimmed at Q25 with fastp, clones called with MiXCR, in-frame beta chains kept. Identical CDR3 protein sequences are pooled into one entry, listed with their most common genes and DNA. The V and J calls follow TCRdb's processing rather than the paper's. For this sample there are fewer than 650,000 distinct CDR3 sequences; under 15% appear just once. The ten largest make up approximately 4.3% of the sample.

Ophthalmopathy patients had moderately to severely active disease, Clinical Activity Score of at least 3, NOSPECS grade of at least 4, and duration under 3 months. The study excluded patients with uncontrolled infections, other autoimmune diseases, pregnancy or lactation. Clinical symptoms, serum thyroxine and TRAb, thyroid ultrasound, and orbital computed tomography formed the basis for the diagnoses. Ficoll-Paque density gradient centrifugation was used to isolate PBMCs from approximately 10 ml of fresh peripheral blood. Total RNA was extracted with Trizol reagent, and quality was checked on an Agilent 2100 Bioanalyzer. In this sample, this clonotype turned up a few times. What antigen it recognizes has not been identified. No much larger clone exists at a distance of one base, and base qualities are not known. The CDR3 starts with the cysteine, ends with the phenylalanine, and has 14 residues. Only the CDR3 part of the read is kept: 42 bases, read in frame from the first base. The junction shows trimming of 5 bases on V and 8 bases on J, plus 14 bases between the germline ends. CDR1 and CDR2 were assigned from the germline V gene (reference sequence) as SGHNT and YYREEE.

The rearranged chain carries TRBV5-4 and TRBJ1-6, and the D gene may be TRBD1, 5 bases matching. The sequenced sample was blood. This clonotype was obtained from a woman between 35 and 50 years old with Graves' ophthalmopathy. The nucleotides are TGTGCCAGCAGTGAGATATGGGGGGATTCACCCCTCCACTTT. Translated, this is CASSEIWGDSPLHF. Beyond the CDR3, the reference TRBV5-4 and TRBJ1-6 genes provide the residues; the full variable domain reads: ETGVTQSPTHLIKTRGQQVTLRCSSQSGHNTVSWYQQALGQGPQFIFQYYREEENGRGNFPPRFSGLQFPNYSSELNVNALELDDSALYLCASSEIWGDSPLHFGNGTRLTVT.